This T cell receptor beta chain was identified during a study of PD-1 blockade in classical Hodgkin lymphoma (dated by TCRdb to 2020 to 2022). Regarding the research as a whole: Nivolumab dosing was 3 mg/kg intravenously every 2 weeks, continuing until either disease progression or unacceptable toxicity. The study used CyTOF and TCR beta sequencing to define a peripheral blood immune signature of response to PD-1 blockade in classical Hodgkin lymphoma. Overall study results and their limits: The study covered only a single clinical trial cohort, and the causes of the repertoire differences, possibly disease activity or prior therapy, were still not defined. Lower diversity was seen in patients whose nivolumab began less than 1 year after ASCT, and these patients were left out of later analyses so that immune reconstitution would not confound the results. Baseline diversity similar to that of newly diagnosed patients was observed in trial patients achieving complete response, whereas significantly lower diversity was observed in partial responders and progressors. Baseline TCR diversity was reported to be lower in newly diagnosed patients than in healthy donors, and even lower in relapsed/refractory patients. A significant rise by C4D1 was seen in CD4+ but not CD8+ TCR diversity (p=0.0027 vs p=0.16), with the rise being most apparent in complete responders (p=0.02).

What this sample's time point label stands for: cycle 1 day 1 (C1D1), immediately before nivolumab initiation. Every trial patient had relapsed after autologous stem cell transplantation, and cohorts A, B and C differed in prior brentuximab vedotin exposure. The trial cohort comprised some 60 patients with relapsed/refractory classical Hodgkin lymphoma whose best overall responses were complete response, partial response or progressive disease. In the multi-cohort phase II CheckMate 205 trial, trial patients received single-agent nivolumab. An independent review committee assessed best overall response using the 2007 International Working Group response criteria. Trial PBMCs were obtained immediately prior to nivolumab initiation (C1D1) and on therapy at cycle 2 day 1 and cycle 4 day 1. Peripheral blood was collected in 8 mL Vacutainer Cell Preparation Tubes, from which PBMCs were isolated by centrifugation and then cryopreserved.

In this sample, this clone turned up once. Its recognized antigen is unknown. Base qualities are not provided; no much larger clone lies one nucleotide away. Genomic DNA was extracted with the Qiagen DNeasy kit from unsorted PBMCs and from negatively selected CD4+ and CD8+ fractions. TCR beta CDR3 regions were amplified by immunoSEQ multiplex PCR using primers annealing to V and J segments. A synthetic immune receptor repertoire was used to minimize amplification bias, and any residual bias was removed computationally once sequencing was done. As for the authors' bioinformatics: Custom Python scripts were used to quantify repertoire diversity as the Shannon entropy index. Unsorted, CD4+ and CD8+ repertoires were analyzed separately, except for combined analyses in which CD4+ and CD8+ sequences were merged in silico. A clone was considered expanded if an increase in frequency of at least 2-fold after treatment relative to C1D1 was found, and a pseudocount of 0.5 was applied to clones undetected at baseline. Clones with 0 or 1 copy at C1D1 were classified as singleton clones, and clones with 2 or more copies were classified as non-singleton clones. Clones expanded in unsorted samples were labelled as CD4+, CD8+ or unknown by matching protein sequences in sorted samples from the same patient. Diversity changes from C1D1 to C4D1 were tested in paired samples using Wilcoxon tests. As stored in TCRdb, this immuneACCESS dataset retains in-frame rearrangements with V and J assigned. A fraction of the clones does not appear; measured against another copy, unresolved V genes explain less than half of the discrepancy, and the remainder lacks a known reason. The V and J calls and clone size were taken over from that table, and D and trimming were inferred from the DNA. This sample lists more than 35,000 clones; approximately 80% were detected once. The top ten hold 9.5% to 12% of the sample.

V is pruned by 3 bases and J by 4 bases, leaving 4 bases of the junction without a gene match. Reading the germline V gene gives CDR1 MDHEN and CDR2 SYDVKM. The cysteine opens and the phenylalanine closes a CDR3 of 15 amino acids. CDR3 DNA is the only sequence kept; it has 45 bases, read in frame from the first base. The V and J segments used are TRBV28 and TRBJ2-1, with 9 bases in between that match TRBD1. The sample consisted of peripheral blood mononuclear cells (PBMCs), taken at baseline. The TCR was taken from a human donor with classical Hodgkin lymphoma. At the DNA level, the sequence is TGTGCCAGCAGTTTTCCACAGGGGGCTTACAATGAGCAGTTCTTC. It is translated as CASSFPQGAYNEQFF.